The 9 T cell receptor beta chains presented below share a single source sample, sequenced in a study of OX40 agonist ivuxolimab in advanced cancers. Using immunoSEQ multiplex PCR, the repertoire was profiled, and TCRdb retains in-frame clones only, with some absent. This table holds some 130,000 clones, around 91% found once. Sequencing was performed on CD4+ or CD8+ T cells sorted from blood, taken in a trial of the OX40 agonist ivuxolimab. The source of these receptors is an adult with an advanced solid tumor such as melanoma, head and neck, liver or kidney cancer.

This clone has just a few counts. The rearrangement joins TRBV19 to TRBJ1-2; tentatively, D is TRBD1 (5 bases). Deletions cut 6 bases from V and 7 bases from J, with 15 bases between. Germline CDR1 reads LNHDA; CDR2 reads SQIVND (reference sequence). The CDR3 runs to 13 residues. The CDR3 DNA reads TGTGCCAGTAGGATCGGTGGCCAGGGTGGCTACACCTTC. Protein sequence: CASRIGGQGGYTF.

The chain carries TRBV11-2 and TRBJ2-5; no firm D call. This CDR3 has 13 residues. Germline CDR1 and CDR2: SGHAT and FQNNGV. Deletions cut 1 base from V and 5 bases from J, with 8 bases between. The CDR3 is CASSLVPRETQYF. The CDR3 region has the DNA TGTGCCAGCAGCTTAGTGCCACGGGAGACCCAGTACTTC.

The DNA of the CDR3 is TGTGCCAGCAGCCAAGACTCTTATAATTCACCCCTCCACTTT. Translating gives CASSQDSYNSPLHF. The chain has TRBV5-4 and TRBJ1-6; no clear D. V was shortened by 4 bases and J by 4 bases, with 9 bases between the two germline ends. The CDR3 runs 14 residues. CDR1 and CDR2 from the germline V gene are SGHNT and YYREEE (reference sequence).

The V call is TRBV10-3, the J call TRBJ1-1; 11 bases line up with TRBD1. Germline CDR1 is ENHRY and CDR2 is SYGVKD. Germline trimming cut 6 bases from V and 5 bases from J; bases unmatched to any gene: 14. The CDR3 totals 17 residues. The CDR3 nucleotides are TGTGCCATCAGAGGCGGACAGGGGGCGGGATCGGGGACTGAAGCTTTCTTT. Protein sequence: CAIRGGQGAGSGTEAFF.

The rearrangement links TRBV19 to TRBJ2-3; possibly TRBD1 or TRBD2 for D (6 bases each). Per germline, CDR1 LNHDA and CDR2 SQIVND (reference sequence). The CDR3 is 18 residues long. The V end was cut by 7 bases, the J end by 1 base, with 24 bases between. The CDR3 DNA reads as TGTGCCAGTACCTCGCGGACGGGGGCCCTCTCCCGCACAGATACGCAGTATTTT. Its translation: CASTSRTGALSRTDTQYF. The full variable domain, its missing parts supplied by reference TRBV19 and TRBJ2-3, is DGGITQSPKYLFRKEGQNVTLSCEQNLNHDAMYWYRQDPGQGLRLIYYSQIVNDFQKGDIAEGYSVSREKKESFPLTVTSAQKNPTAFYLCASTSRTGALSRTDTQYFGPGTRLTVL.

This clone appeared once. CDR3: CASSQRGEDIQYF. The CDR3 nucleotides read TGCGCCAGCAGCCAGAGGGGAGAGGACATTCAGTACTTC. This chain joins TRBV4-1 and TRBJ2-4; D assignment may be TRBD1 or TRBD2 (5 bases each). Germline-derived CDR1 and CDR2 are MGHRA and YSYEKL. This CDR3 has 13 residues. V gave up 3 bases and J gave up 8 bases, with 11 bases separating them.

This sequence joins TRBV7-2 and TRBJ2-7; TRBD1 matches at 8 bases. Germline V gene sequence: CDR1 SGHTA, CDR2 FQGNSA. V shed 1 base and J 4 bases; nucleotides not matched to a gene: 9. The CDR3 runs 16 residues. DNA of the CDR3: TGTGCCAGCAGCTTAGAAGGGATCCGGACAGGGTACGAGCAGTACTTC. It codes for CASSLEGIRTGYEQYF.

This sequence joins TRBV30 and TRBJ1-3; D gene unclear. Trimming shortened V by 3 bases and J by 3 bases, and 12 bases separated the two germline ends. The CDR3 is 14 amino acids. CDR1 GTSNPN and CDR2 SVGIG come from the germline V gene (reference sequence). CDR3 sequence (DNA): TGTGCCTGGAGGAAAGCTGGTGATGGAAACACCATATATTTT. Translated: CAWRKAGDGNTIYF. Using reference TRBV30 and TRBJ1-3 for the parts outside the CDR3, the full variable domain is SQTIHQWPATLVQPVGSPLSLECTVEGTSNPNLYWYRQAAGRGLQLLFYSVGIGQISSEVPQNLSASRPQDRQFILSSKKLLLSDSGFYLCAWRKAGDGNTIYFGEGSWLTVV.

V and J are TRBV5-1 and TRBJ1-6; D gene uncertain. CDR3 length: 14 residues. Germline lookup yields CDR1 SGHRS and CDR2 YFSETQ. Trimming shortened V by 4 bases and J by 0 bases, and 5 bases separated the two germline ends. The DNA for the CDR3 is TGCGCCAGCAGCATGAGCTCCTATAATTCACCCCTCCACTTT. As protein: CASSMSSYNSPLHF.